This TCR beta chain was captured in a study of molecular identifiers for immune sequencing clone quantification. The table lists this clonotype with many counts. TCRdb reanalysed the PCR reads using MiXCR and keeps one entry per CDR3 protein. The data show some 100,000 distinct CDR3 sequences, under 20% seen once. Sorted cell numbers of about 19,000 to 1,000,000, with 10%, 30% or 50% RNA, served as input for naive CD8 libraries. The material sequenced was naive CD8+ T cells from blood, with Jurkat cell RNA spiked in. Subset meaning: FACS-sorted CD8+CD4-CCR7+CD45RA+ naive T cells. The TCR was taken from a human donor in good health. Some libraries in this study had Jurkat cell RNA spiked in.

CDR3 DNA sequence: TGTGCCAGCAGCTTAGTGTCTAGCGGCTACGAGCAGTACTTC. This encodes CASSLVSSGYEQYF. V gene TRBV7-6 combines with J gene TRBJ2-7; 7 nucleotides agree with TRBD2. V shed 1 base and J 3 bases; nucleotides not matched to a gene: 3. The germline CDR1 and CDR2 sequences are SGHVS and FNYEAQ. The CDR3 has 14 amino acids.